This T cell receptor (beta chain) appears in the sequencing data of a study of vaccination effects on CD4 cells after COVID-19. The V and J ends lost 7 bases and 3 bases respectively, with 18 bases between them. Germline CDR1 and CDR2: LNHDA and SQIVND (reference sequence). The CDR3 extends over 16 amino acids. Sequencing was performed with immunoSEQ multiplex PCR; in TCRdb, only in-frame clones are kept and a portion is missing. The sample shows roughly 24,000 clones, 55% to 80% of them seen only once. As to this clone: Its antigen remains unknown.

With the ViraFEST assay, the study expanded antigen-specific CD4+ T cells using viral peptide pools, then sequenced them. Isolation of CD4+ T cells took place after around 10 days of culture. None of these healthy vaccinees had been infected with SARS-CoV-2 before vaccination. The sequence came from a human donor who received a COVID-19 vaccine. This chain connects TRBV19 to TRBJ1-4; no reliable D call. Sequenced material: CD4+ T cells from PBMCs cultured with SARS-CoV-2 spike peptides, taken before COVID-19 vaccination. The CDR3 region has the DNA TGTGCCAGTAACGATGAGGACTTTGGACCTAATGAAAAACTGTTTTTT. Its translation: CASNDEDFGPNEKLFF.